This record covers a single TCR beta chain. What it binds is unknown. How the authors handled the data: From ImmunoSEQ came sequences covering only the junction and carrying no quality scores, so filtering differed. TCRdb's copy holds only in-frame clones and misses some; the assay was immunoSEQ multiplex PCR. The V and J calls and clone size are taken from that table; D and trimming were inferred from the DNA. The sample includes roughly 2.4 million clones, around 95% seen only once; the top ten take approximately 0.13%. This sample is part of a study of shared clonotypes between healthy human individuals. Across the study: CD4 naive and CD4 memory each took three plates per donor, while CD8 naive took two and CD8 memory one. Study conclusions and caveats: Memory subsets had estimated richness that was generally smaller than that of naive subsets.

V was trimmed by 3 bases and J by 6 bases, leaving 15 bases between them. Germline assignment: CDR1 LNHDA and CDR2 SQIVND (reference sequence). This CDR3 is built from 15 residues. The clonotype comes from a man between 18 and 35 years old in good health. This chain connects TRBV19 to TRBJ1-5, with D unresolved. The sequenced sample was naive CD4+ T cells sorted from blood. The subset is: CD45RA+ positively selected. The CDR3 region is CASSISQQVRQPQHF. The CDR3, as DNA: TGTGCCAGTAGTATTTCCCAACAAGTTCGTCAGCCCCAGCATTTT. The complete variable domain, with remaining parts taken from reference TRBV19 and TRBJ1-5, reads DGGITQSPKYLFRKEGQNVTLSCEQNLNHDAMYWYRQDPGQGLRLIYYSQIVNDFQKGDIAEGYSVSREKKESFPLTVTSAQKNPTAFYLCASSISQQVRQPQHFGDGTRLSIL.